The rows below give T cell receptor beta chains drawn from one sample of a study of cytomegalovirus exposure and HLA in healthy donors. TCRdb keeps only in-frame clones here, not all; method: immunoSEQ multiplex PCR. The table has approximately 90,000 clones, 85% seen once. Material for sequencing was PBMCs. The receptors were gathered from a man aged 35 to 55 in good health and CMV-seropositive. Both conserved end residues are part of each CDR3. D genes are given only for firm matches. Expanded clones are given a class, and other clones once, few, many or no size at all.

J gene	D gene	clone size	V gene	CDR3 protein	CDR3 DNA
TRBJ1-2	.	.	TRBV5-1	CASSYDRFRDYTF	TGCGCCAGCAGCTACGACCGCTTTCGGGACTACACCTTC
TRBJ2-3	TRBD2	.	TRBV2	CASSRVAGFTDTQYF	TGTGCCAGCAGTCGGGTAGCGGGATTCACAGATACGCAGTATTTT
TRBJ1-2	TRBD1	few	TRBV7-2	CASSLVEGAGGYTF	TGTGCCAGCAGCTTAGTGGAGGGGGCGGGTGGCTACACCTTC
TRBJ1-4	.	few	TRBV9	CASSVGVKSEKLFF	TGTGCCAGCAGCGTAGGAGTAAAGAGTGAAAAACTGTTTTTT
TRBJ2-3	TRBD1	.	TRBV6-5	CASSTPGQSTDTQYF	TGTGCCAGCAGTACCCCGGGACAGAGCACAGATACGCAGTATTTT
TRBJ1-5	TRBD1	.	TRBV19	CASSIEGQGNQPQHF	TGTGCCAGTAGTATCGAGGGACAGGGGAATCAGCCCCAGCATTTT
TRBJ2-7	TRBD1	.	TRBV19	CASSINRGNEQYF	TGTGCCAGTAGTATAAACAGGGGGAACGAGCAGTACTTC
TRBJ2-5	TRBD1	.	TRBV11-2	CASSRRAPGQKSTQETQYF	TGTGCCAGCAGCAGAAGAGCCCCGGGACAGAAGTCTACTCAAGAGACCCAGTACTTC
TRBJ1-2	.	.	TRBV7-6	CASSLRGNYGYTF	TGTGCCAGCAGCTTAAGGGGGAACTATGGCTACACCTTC
TRBJ2-3	TRBD1	.	TRBV19	CASRPQGFTSTDTQYF	TGTGCCAGTAGGCCACAGGGGTTTACTAGCACAGATACGCAGTATTTT
TRBJ1-4	TRBD1	.	TRBV9	CASSSWTGRNEKLFF	TGTGCCAGCAGCTCATGGACAGGTCGGAATGAAAAACTGTTTTTT
TRBJ2-5	TRBD2	.	TRBV27	CASRETSGGARETQYF	TGTGCCAGCAGGGAGACTAGCGGGGGGGCCAGGGAGACCCAGTACTTC
TRBJ1-3	.	medium-sized	TRBV7-9	CASSLDPGYDSGNTIYF	TGTGCCAGCAGCTTAGATCCGGGTTACGACTCTGGAAACACCATATATTTT
TRBJ2-3	TRBD2	.	TRBV5-1	CASSSLTSGGPSDTQYF	TGCGCCAGCAGCTCGCTGACTAGCGGGGGGCCATCAGATACGCAGTATTTT
TRBJ1-1	TRBD1	.	TRBV29-1	CSVGGTVSRGTEAFF	TGCAGCGTTGGCGGGACAGTCTCTCGAGGGACTGAAGCTTTCTTT
TRBJ2-3	TRBD1	once	TRBV5-8	CASSFRQGSTDTQYF	TGTGCCAGCAGCTTTAGACAGGGGAGCACAGATACGCAGTATTTT
TRBJ1-6	.	.	TRBV5-4	CASSVGASSYNSPLHF	TGTGCCAGCAGCGTGGGCGCGAGCTCCTATAATTCACCCCTCCACTTT
TRBJ2-7	.	.	TRBV4-1	CASSHPPAGIYEQYF	TGCGCCAGCAGCCACCCCCCGGCGGGAATCTACGAGCAGTACTTC
TRBJ2-7	.	.	TRBV11-2	CASSLVRGQHEQYF	TGTGCCAGCAGCTTAGTTAGGGGACAACACGAGCAGTACTTC
TRBJ1-2	.	.	TRBV18	CASSPGAGNDYGYTF	TGTGCCAGCTCACCCGGCGCAGGGAATGACTATGGCTACACCTTC
TRBJ2-5	TRBD2	.	TRBV6-5	CASSGVAGNQETQYF	TGTGCCAGCAGTGGGGTAGCGGGGAACCAAGAGACCCAGTACTTC
TRBJ1-5	.	.	TRBV2	CASRPQGLGNQPQHF	TGTGCCAGCAGGCCCCAGGGTCTCGGCAATCAGCCCCAGCATTTT
TRBJ1-6	TRBD1	.	TRBV5-5	CASSPVGTGSSYNSPLHF	TGTGCCAGCAGCCCGGTGGGGACAGGAAGCTCCTATAATTCACCCCTCCACTTT
TRBJ2-2	TRBD1	.	TRBV7-6	CASSQDRERGGELFF	TGTGCCAGCAGCCAGGACAGGGAAAGAGGCGGGGAGCTGTTTTTT
TRBJ2-3	TRBD1	.	TRBV5-6	CASSLGGRGHGDTQYF	TGTGCCAGCAGCTTGGGGGGAAGGGGGCATGGAGATACGCAGTATTTT
TRBJ2-7	.	.	TRBV18	CASSLTTEPYEQYF	TGTGCCAGCTCACTAACGACAGAACCCTACGAGCAGTACTTC
TRBJ1-2	.	once	TRBV13	CASSIRDYGYTF	TGTGCCAGCAGCATCAGGGATTATGGCTACACCTTC
TRBJ2-7	TRBD2	.	TRBV15	CATSRSSGTYEQYF	TGTGCCACCAGCAGGTCCAGCGGGACCTACGAGCAGTACTTC
TRBJ2-1	TRBD1	few	TRBV7-2	CASSRTGATYNEQFF	TGTGCCAGCAGCCGGACAGGGGCGACCTACAATGAGCAGTTCTTC
TRBJ2-6	TRBD1	.	TRBV2	CASSGPDRGAGANVLTF	TGTGCCAGCAGCGGACCGGACAGGGGGGCTGGGGCCAACGTCCTGACTTTC
TRBJ2-7	.	.	TRBV27	CASTATPGAIYEQYF	TGTGCCAGCACGGCAACCCCAGGGGCTATTTACGAGCAGTACTTC
TRBJ2-1	TRBD2	once	TRBV7-2	CASSIVTSGSDEQFF	TGTGCCAGCAGCATAGTGACTAGCGGGAGTGATGAGCAGTTCTTC
TRBJ2-7	TRBD1	.	TRBV6-5	CASRDSGGPYEQYF	TGTGCCAGCAGGGACTCAGGGGGCCCCTACGAGCAGTACTTC
TRBJ2-1	TRBD2	.	TRBV9	CASSGRGGRNEQFF	TGTGCCAGCAGCGGTCGGGGAGGGCGCAATGAGCAGTTCTTC
TRBJ2-5	.	.	TRBV5-4	CASSASGTRTETQYF	TGTGCCAGCAGCGCCTCCGGGACACGTACAGAGACCCAGTACTTC
TRBJ2-3	.	.	TRBV9	CASSVAGGWSDTQYF	TGTGCCAGCAGCGTAGCGGGCGGGTGGTCAGATACGCAGTATTTT
TRBJ1-2	TRBD1	.	TRBV7-9	CASSLTGGQGHYGYTF	TGTGCCAGCAGCCTTACGGGGGGACAGGGGCACTATGGCTACACCTTC
TRBJ2-2	.	.	TRBV12-5	CASGPGGPGRGELFF	TGTGCTAGTGGTCCTGGGGGACCGGGGAGGGGGGAGCTGTTTTTT
TRBJ2-5	TRBD2	.	TRBV6-1	CASSAGLVGPQETQYF	TGTGCCAGCAGTGCCGGACTAGTGGGCCCCCAAGAGACCCAGTACTTC
TRBJ2-5	TRBD1	.	TRBV25-1	CASSESGQGEETQYF	TGTGCCAGCAGTGAATCTGGACAGGGGGAAGAGACCCAGTACTTC
TRBJ1-2	TRBD1	.	TRBV6-6	CASSYQGAIGYTF	TGTGCCAGCAGTTATCAGGGGGCGATTGGCTACACCTTC
TRBJ2-7	TRBD1	.	TRBV6-5	CASRALDRVNLEQYF	TGTGCCAGCAGGGCCCTGGACAGGGTAAACCTCGAGCAGTACTTC
TRBJ2-3	.	.	TRBV5-1	CASSLSFGTDTQYF	TGCGCCAGCAGCTTAAGTTTCGGGACAGATACGCAGTATTTT
TRBJ2-6	TRBD1	.	TRBV27	CASSKELPGQGSGANVLTF	TGTGCCAGCAGTAAGGAACTTCCGGGACAGGGTTCTGGGGCCAACGTCCTGACTTTC
TRBJ2-3	TRBD2	once	TRBV15	CATSRRLAGVGDTQYF	TGTGCCACCAGCAGAAGACTAGCGGGAGTTGGAGATACGCAGTATTTT